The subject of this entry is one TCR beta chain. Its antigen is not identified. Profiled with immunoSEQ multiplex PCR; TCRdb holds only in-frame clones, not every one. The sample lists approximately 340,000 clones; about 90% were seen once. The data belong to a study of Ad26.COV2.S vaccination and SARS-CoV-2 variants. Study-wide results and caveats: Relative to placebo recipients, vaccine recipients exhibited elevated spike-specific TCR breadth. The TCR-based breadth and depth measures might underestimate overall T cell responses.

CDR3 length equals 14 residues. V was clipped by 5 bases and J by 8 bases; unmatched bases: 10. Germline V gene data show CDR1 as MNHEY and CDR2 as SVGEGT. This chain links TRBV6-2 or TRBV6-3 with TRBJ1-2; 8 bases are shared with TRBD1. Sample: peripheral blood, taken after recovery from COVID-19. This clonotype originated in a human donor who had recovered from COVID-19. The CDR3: CASSPTPGQGGYTF. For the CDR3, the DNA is TGTGCCAGCAGTCCCACCCCTGGACAGGGAGGCTACACCTTC.